One TCR beta chain is described in this entry. This record comes from a study of T-cell reconstitution after alpha-beta-depleted transplantation in children. Researchers prepared the TCRbeta library using unique molecular identifiers, the study reports. TCRdb independently ran MiXCR on the PCR reads; one entry per CDR3 protein. The table lists some 220,000 distinct CDR3 sequences, roughly 9% of them singletons. Germline V lookup: CDR1 SGHAT, CDR2 FQDESV (reference sequence). The CDR3 runs to 20 residues. The J segment lost 0 bases and the V segment lost 5 bases, leaving 11 bases of the junction unmatched.

This sequence joins TRBV11-1 and TRBJ2-6; 12 nucleotides line up with TRBD1. This clonotype was sampled from a human donor who donated a stem cell graft to a child with acute lymphoblastic leukemia. The material was PBMCs from the stem cell graft donor, obtained from the stem cell graft. In nucleotides, the CDR3 is TGTGCCAGCAGCGGGCCGGGACAGGGGGCAATAGGCTCTGGGGCCAACGTCCTGACTTTC. The encoded protein is CASSGPGQGAIGSGANVLTF.